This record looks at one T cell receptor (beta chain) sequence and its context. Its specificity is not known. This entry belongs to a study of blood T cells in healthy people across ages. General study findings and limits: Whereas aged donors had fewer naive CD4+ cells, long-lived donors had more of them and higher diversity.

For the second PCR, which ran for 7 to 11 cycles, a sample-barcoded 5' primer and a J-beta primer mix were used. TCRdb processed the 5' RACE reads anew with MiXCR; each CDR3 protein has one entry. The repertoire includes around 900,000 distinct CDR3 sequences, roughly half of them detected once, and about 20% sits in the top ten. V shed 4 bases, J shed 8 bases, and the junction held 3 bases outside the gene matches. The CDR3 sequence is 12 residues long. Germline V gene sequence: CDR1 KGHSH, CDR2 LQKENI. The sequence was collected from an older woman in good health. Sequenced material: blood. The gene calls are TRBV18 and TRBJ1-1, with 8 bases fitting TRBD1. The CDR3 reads CASSHWDREAFF. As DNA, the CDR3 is TGTGCCAGCTCACACTGGGACAGGGAAGCTTTCTTT.